This TCR beta chain stems from a study of cytomegalovirus exposure and HLA in healthy donors. Study-level information: There were 350 to 400 genotyped donors. Of these, 81% fell in the genetic ancestry cluster associated with self-reported Caucasian donors.

A single count supports this clone. The antigen is unknown. Study-level points and caveats: An analysis was carried out later, and it reportedly showed fewer N-insertions in an Asian-associated ancestry cluster than the approximately 700-donor mean.

The primer mix had 60 Vbeta and 13 Jbeta primers. Measured with immunoSEQ multiplex PCR; TCRdb has only the in-frame clones, and not every one. The sample yields about 96,000 clones, around 74% seen once. The V gene's germline CDR1 is SGHVS and CDR2 FQNEAQ. V dropped 2 bases and J dropped 2; count of bases not matched to a gene: 4. The CDR3 sequence is 15 residues long. This sequence originates from a man over 45 in good health and CMV-seropositive. The sequencing input was PBMCs. The chain carries TRBV7-8 and TRBJ2-7; 9 nucleotides match TRBD2. CDR3 DNA sequence: TGTGCCAGCAGCTTATCGGGCGGGGGGGCCTACGAGCAGTACTTC. It codes for CASSLSGGGAYEQYF. Complete variable domain (other parts from reference TRBV7-8 and TRBJ2-7): GAGVSQSPRYKVAKRGQDVALRCDPISGHVSLFWYQQALGQGPEFLTYFQNEAQLDKSGLPSDRFFAERPEGSVSTLKIQRTQQEDSAVYLCASSLSGGGAYEQYFGPGTRLTVT.